This is a list of T cell receptor beta chains from one sample in a study of OX40 agonist ivuxolimab in advanced cancers. Method: immunoSEQ multiplex PCR; TCRdb's copy keeps in-frame clones and lacks some. The sample carries some 78,000 clones, 85% to 95% recorded once. Sequences were derived from CD4+ or CD8+ T cells sorted from blood, sampled in a trial of the OX40 agonist ivuxolimab. The source of these receptors is an adult with an advanced solid tumor such as melanoma, head and neck, liver or kidney cancer. The CDR3 runs from the conserved cysteine through the conserved F or W. D genes are given only for firm matches. For some rows the clone size is stated as once, few or many, or as a class when expanded; others skip it.

>-|TRBV19|TRBJ1-3|-
CASSSNSGNTIYF
TGTGCCAGTAGTAGCAACTCTGGAAACACCATATATTTT
>-|TRBV11-2|TRBJ1-2|-
CASSLVNYGYTF
TGTGCCAGCAGCTTAGTAAACTATGGCTACACCTTC
>TRBD2|TRBV7-2|TRBJ2-5|-
CASSDSGGWETQYF
TGTGCCAGCAGCGATAGCGGGGGGTGGGAGACCCAGTACTTC
>-|TRBV27|TRBJ1-2|-
CASSLGESNYGYTF
TGTGCCAGCAGCCTGGGGGAGAGTAACTATGGCTACACCTTC
>-|TRBV11-3|TRBJ2-3|-
CASSLGTQARVTQYF
TGTGCCAGCAGCTTAGGGACCCAGGCAAGGGTCACGCAGTATTTT
>-|TRBV6-5|TRBJ1-1|-
CASRRQLLGTEAFF
TGTGCCAGCAGACGACAGCTTTTGGGCACTGAAGCTTTCTTT
>-|TRBV7-2|TRBJ2-6|-
CASSRAFGANVLTF
TGTGCCAGCAGCCGAGCCTTTGGGGCCAACGTCCTGACTTTC
>-|TRBV7-7|TRBJ1-1|-
CASSSELNTEAFF
TGTGCTAGCAGCTCCGAACTCAACACTGAAGCTTTCTTT
>-|TRBV5-1|TRBJ2-5|-
CASSPITGKETQYF
TGCGCCAGCAGCCCGATAACAGGGAAAGAGACCCAGTACTTC
>-|TRBV7-7|TRBJ2-2|-
CASSSNPPPNTGELFF
TGTGCTAGCAGCTCCAATCCACCGCCGAACACCGGGGAGCTGTTTTTT
>-|TRBV10-2|TRBJ2-3|-
CASSESRSYFTDTQYF
TGCGCCAGCAGTGAGTCGAGGTCTTATTTCACAGATACGCAGTATTTT
>-|TRBV6-6|TRBJ1-1|few
CASSSGPNTEAFF
TGTGCCAGCAGTTCGGGACCGAACACTGAAGCTTTCTTT
>-|TRBV6-5|TRBJ1-1|-
CASSPGVGLNTEAFF
TGTGCCAGCAGTCCGGGCGTAGGGCTTAACACTGAAGCTTTCTTT
>-|TRBV9|TRBJ1-1|-
CASSRSLESTEAFF
TGTGCCAGCAGCCGAAGCCTGGAGAGCACTGAAGCTTTCTTT
>TRBD1|TRBV4-1|TRBJ1-1|-
CASSQALGQGRVAFF
TGCGCCAGCAGCCAAGCCCTCGGACAGGGGCGAGTAGCTTTCTTT
>-|TRBV6-6|TRBJ1-5|-
CASSPLFQPQHF
TGTGCCAGCAGCCCCCTTTTTCAGCCCCAGCATTTT
>-|TRBV11-1|TRBJ1-3|-
CASSLIDRYSGNTIYF
TGTGCCAGCAGCCTCATCGACCGATACTCTGGAAACACCATATATTTT
>-|TRBV21-1|TRBJ2-7|-
CASSKAGDRDTYEQYF
TGTGCCAGCAGCAAAGCAGGGGACAGGGATACCTACGAGCAGTACTTC
>-|TRBV6-5|TRBJ2-5|-
CASSYPAGETQYF
TGTGCCAGCAGTTACCCGGCGGGAGAGACCCAGTACTTC
>TRBD1|TRBV29-1|TRBJ2-2|-
CSVDGTGDNTGELFF
TGCAGCGTTGACGGGACAGGGGATAACACCGGGGAGCTGTTTTTT
>-|TRBV18|TRBJ2-7|-
CASSPATDYEQYF
TGTGCCAGCTCACCAGCGACAGACTACGAGCAGTACTTC
>TRBD2|TRBV9|TRBJ2-5|-
CASSRRAGGTSETQYF
TGTGCCAGCAGCCGCCGGGCGGGAGGTACCTCTGAGACCCAGTACTTC
>-|TRBV13|TRBJ2-4|-
CASSRRGIAKNIQYF
TGTGCCAGCAGCCGACGGGGGATAGCCAAAAACATTCAGTACTTC
>-|TRBV7-2|TRBJ1-6|-
CASSLRAANNSPLHF
TGTGCCAGCAGCCTCCGGGCAGCGAATAATTCACCCCTCCACTTT
>-|TRBV5-1|TRBJ2-2|-
CASSSDRGTGELFF
TGCGCCAGCAGCTCCGACCGGGGTACCGGGGAGCTGTTTTTT
>-|TRBV5-1|TRBJ2-5|-
CASRRPQDGETQYF
TGCGCCAGCAGGAGGCCCCAGGACGGAGAGACCCAGTACTTC
>TRBD1|TRBV5-1|TRBJ2-5|-
CASSLVTGGEETQYF
TGCGCCAGCAGCTTGGTAACAGGGGGTGAGGAGACCCAGTACTTC
>TRBD2|TRBV5-1|TRBJ2-5|-
CASSLMLAGEETQYF
TGCGCCAGCAGCTTGATGCTAGCGGGAGAAGAGACCCAGTACTTC
>-|TRBV2|TRBJ1-5|-
CASSEWGTGMSNQPQHF
TGTGCCAGCAGTGAATGGGGGACGGGAATGAGCAATCAGCCCCAGCATTTT
>-|TRBV6-5|TRBJ1-1|-
CASSRDGLNTEAFF
TGTGCCAGCAGCCGGGACGGGCTGAACACTGAAGCTTTCTTT
>TRBD1|TRBV29-1|TRBJ2-7|-
CSAYGGQLTSSYEQYF
TGCAGCGCCTATGGGGGACAGCTAACAAGCTCCTACGAGCAGTACTTC
>-|TRBV27|TRBJ2-7|-
CASSLKGRTYEQYF
TGTGCCAGCAGTTTGAAGGGCAGAACCTACGAGCAGTACTTC
>-|TRBV7-8|TRBJ2-2|once
CASSLGPDGGTGELFF
TGTGCCAGCAGCTTAGGACCCGACGGGGGCACCGGGGAGCTGTTTTTT
>-|TRBV19|TRBJ2-1|few
CASIINNEQFF
TGTGCCAGTATAATAAACAATGAGCAGTTCTTC
>TRBD1|TRBV19|TRBJ2-7|-
CASSKGQGGVYEQYF
TGTGCCAGTAGTAAGGGACAGGGGGGGGTGTACGAGCAGTACTTC
>TRBD2|TRBV5-1|TRBJ2-1|-
CASSLGLAVNNEQFF
TGCGCCAGCAGCTTGGGACTAGCGGTTAACAATGAGCAGTTCTTC
>TRBD1|TRBV7-7|TRBJ2-2|-
CASSPTGANTGELFF
TGTGCTAGCAGCCCGACAGGGGCGAACACCGGGGAGCTGTTTTTT
>-|TRBV7-6|TRBJ2-5|-
CASRGAGETQYF
TGTGCCAGTCGGGGTGCCGGGGAGACCCAGTACTTC
>TRBD1|TRBV7-2|TRBJ1-6|-
CASSSRDRNSPLHF
TGTGCCAGCAGCTCCCGGGACAGGAATTCACCCCTCCACTTT
>-|TRBV7-2|TRBJ2-5|-
CASSSQGGGWGTQYF
TGTGCCAGCAGCTCCCAGGGCGGGGGCTGGGGGACCCAGTACTTC
>-|TRBV6-6|TRBJ2-6|-
CASRPGGANVLTF
TGTGCCAGCAGACCGGGGGGGGCCAACGTCCTGACTTTC
>-|TRBV2|TRBJ2-7|-
CARGGQKAEQYF
TGTGCCAGGGGGGGACAGAAGGCCGAGCAGTACTTC
>-|TRBV9|TRBJ2-3|once
CASSRARPTDTQYF
TGTGCCAGCAGCCGCGCCCGCCCCACAGATACGCAGTATTTT
>-|TRBV11-3|TRBJ2-7|-
CASSPPSRPYEQYF
TGTGCCAGCAGCCCACCGTCGAGGCCCTACGAGCAGTACTTC
>TRBD2|TRBV5-4|TRBJ2-3|-
CASSSGLAGLSAQYF
TGTGCCAGCAGCTCTGGACTAGCGGGTCTCTCAGCGCAGTATTTT
>-|TRBV10-1|TRBJ1-1|-
CASSASLNTEAFF
TGCGCCAGCAGTGCATCACTGAACACTGAAGCTTTCTTT
>-|TRBV27|TRBJ1-5|once
CASSRIPGPHLEGNQPQHF
TGTGCCAGCTCGAGAATCCCGGGACCCCACTTGGAGGGCAATCAGCCCCAGCATTTT
>-|TRBV6-1|TRBJ2-7|-
CASSEATGGPGVLYEQYF
TGTGCCAGCAGTGAAGCGACAGGCGGACCTGGGGTTCTCTACGAGCAGTACTTC